These T cell receptor beta chains were read from a single sample in a study of T cell responses to AZD1222 COVID-19 vaccine. Assay used: immunoSEQ multiplex PCR; TCRdb lists only in-frame clones, some missing. The table shows tens of thousands of clones, with around 88% occurring only once. The sequencing used peripheral blood, collected 28 days after the second AZD1222 dose. The receptors come from an adult who received the AZD1222 COVID-19 vaccine. CDR3s include the opening cysteine and the closing phenylalanine or tryptophan. A row's size may be missing; if present it is once, few, many or a size class.

cdr3_length: 16; j_call: TRBJ1-4; clone_size: .; v_call: TRBV28; cdr3_aa: CASRKLSGQLNEKLFF
cdr3_length: 15; j_call: TRBJ2-2; clone_size: .; v_call: TRBV4-3; cdr3_aa: CASSQGGLTGGELFF
cdr3_length: 15; j_call: TRBJ1-2; clone_size: .; v_call: TRBV6-5; cdr3_aa: CASSITGTLNYGYTF
cdr3_length: 16; j_call: TRBJ2-5; clone_size: .; v_call: TRBV15; cdr3_aa: CATSRQGGQYQETQYF
cdr3_length: 14; j_call: TRBJ1-5; clone_size: .; v_call: TRBV7-8; cdr3_aa: CASSRQGLDQPQHF
cdr3_length: 16; j_call: TRBJ1-2; clone_size: .; v_call: TRBV18; cdr3_aa: CASSQAQGGPNYGYTF
cdr3_length: 18; j_call: TRBJ2-3; clone_size: .; v_call: TRBV19; cdr3_aa: CASSTPSGGGKHTDTQYF
cdr3_length: 13; j_call: TRBJ2-7; clone_size: .; v_call: TRBV20-1; cdr3_aa: CSASPVGAYEQYF
cdr3_length: 13; j_call: TRBJ2-7; clone_size: .; v_call: TRBV12-3/TRBV12-4; cdr3_aa: CASSTGQRYEQYF
cdr3_length: 13; j_call: TRBJ1-6; clone_size: .; v_call: TRBV18; cdr3_aa: CASGGTANSPLHF
cdr3_length: 15; j_call: TRBJ1-6; clone_size: .; v_call: TRBV10-3; cdr3_aa: CAISGVNSYNSPLHF
cdr3_length: 14; j_call: TRBJ2-3; clone_size: .; v_call: TRBV5-1; cdr3_aa: CASSLEVPTDTQYF
cdr3_length: 11; j_call: TRBJ1-2; clone_size: few; v_call: TRBV5-8; cdr3_aa: CASSLDLPPTF
cdr3_length: 14; j_call: TRBJ1-4; clone_size: .; v_call: TRBV3-1/TRBV3-2; cdr3_aa: CASSQRGDDEKLFF
cdr3_length: 13; j_call: TRBJ2-3; clone_size: .; v_call: TRBV6-5; cdr3_aa: CASSPGLANTQYF
cdr3_length: 15; j_call: TRBJ2-3; clone_size: few; v_call: TRBV9; cdr3_aa: CASSTRDRGVDTQYF
cdr3_length: 12; j_call: TRBJ1-5; clone_size: few; v_call: TRBV2; cdr3_aa: CASSSGNQPQHF
cdr3_length: 13; j_call: TRBJ1-2; clone_size: .; v_call: TRBV2; cdr3_aa: CASSEERQGGYTF
cdr3_length: 16; j_call: TRBJ2-2; clone_size: .; v_call: TRBV5-1; cdr3_aa: CASSLLGGTNTGELFF
cdr3_length: 13; j_call: TRBJ2-1; clone_size: once; v_call: TRBV12-3/TRBV12-4; cdr3_aa: CASNQAGPNEQFF
cdr3_length: 17; j_call: TRBJ2-1; clone_size: .; v_call: TRBV11-2; cdr3_aa: CASSFLAGSLSYNEQFF